This TCR beta chain is drawn from a study of PD-1 blockade in classical Hodgkin lymphoma. Each patient's relapse followed autologous stem cell transplantation, and brentuximab vedotin exposure varied. The data were produced by immunoSEQ multiplex PCR, yet TCRdb's version contains in-frame clones alone and is incomplete. This sample has 20,000 to 30,000 clones, with 80% to 90% found just once. J lost 1 base, V lost 3 bases, and 18 bases had no gene match. The CDR3 consists of 21 residues. Germline V gene lookup returns CDR1 LNHDA and CDR2 SQIVND (reference sequence). This clone appeared a few times. The sample in question was peripheral blood mononuclear cells (PBMCs), obtained before the second cycle of nivolumab. The source of this sequence is a human donor with classical Hodgkin lymphoma. The chain employs TRBV19 and TRBJ2-3, with 11 bases matching TRBD2. The CDR3 bases are TGTGCCAGTAGTATTAGAGGAACGGGGCTAGCGGGGGGCCGGGGCACAGATACGCAGTATTTT. Translating it yields CASSIRGTGLAGGRGTDTQYF.